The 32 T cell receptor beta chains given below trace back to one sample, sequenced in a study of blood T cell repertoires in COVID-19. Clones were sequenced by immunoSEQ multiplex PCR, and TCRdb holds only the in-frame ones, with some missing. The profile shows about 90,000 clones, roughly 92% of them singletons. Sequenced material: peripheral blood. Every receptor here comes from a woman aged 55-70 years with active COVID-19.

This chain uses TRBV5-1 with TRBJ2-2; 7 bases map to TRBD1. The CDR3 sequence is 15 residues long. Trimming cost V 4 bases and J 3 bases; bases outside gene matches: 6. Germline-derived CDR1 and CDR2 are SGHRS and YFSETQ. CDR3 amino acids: CASSLGQGDTGELFF. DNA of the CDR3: TGCGCCAGCAGCCTGGGGCAGGGGGACACCGGGGAGCTGTTTTTT.

The CDR3 here is CAISQGQRNTEAFF. CDR3 DNA sequence: TGTGCCATCAGTCAGGGGCAGCGGAACACTGAAGCTTTCTTT. The rearrangement joins TRBV10-3 to TRBJ1-1; a possible D gene is TRBD1 (6 bases). This CDR3 has 14 residues. Germline values: CDR1 ENHRY, CDR2 SYGVKD. V lost 5 bases, J lost 1 base, and 11 bases lay in between.

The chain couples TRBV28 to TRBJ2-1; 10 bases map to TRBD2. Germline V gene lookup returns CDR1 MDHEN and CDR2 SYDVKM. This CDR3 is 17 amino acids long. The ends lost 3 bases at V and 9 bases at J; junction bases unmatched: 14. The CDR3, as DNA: TGTGCCAGCAGTTTCCGACAGGCTAGCGGGAGAGGAAGTGAGCAGTTCTTC. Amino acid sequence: CASSFRQASGRGSEQFF. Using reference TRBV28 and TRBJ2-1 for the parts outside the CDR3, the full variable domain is DVKVTQSSRYLVKRTGEKVFLECVQDMDHENMFWYRQDPGLGLRLIYFSYDVKMKEKGDIPEGYSVSREKKERFSLILESASTNQTSMYLCASSFRQASGRGSEQFFGPGTRLTVL.

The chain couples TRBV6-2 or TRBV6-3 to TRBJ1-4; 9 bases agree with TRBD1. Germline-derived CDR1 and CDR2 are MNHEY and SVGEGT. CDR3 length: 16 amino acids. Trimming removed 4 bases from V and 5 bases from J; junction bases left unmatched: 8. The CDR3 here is CASSSSDRGGNEKLFF. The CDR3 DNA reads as TGTGCCAGCAGTTCCTCCGACAGGGGGGGAAATGAAAAACTGTTTTTT.

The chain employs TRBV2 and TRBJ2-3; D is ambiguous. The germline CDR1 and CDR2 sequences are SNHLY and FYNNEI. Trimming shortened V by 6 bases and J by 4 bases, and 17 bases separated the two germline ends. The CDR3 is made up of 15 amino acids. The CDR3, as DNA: TGTGCCAGCAGCAACAGTGGATTGGGCCCAGATACGCAGTATTTT. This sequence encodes CASSNSGLGPDTQYF.

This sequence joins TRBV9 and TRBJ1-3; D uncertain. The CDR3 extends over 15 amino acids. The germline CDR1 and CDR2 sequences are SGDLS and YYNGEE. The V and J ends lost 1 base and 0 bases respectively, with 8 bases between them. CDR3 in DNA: TGTGCCAGCAGCGTAACTGGAGCCTCTGGAAACACCATATATTTT. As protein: CASSVTGASGNTIYF.

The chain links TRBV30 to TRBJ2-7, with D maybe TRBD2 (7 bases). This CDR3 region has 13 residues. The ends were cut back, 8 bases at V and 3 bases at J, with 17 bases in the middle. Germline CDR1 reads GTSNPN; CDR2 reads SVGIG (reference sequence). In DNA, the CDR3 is TGTGCCAGTAACGCGGGGGCCAGCTACGAGCAGTACTTC. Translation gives CASNAGASYEQYF.

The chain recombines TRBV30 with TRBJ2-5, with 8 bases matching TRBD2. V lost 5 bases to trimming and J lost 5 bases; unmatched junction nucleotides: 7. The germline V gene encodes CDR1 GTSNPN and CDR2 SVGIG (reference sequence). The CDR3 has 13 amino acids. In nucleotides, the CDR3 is TGTGCCTGGTCCCGGACTAGCATCGAGACCCAGTACTTC. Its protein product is CAWSRTSIETQYF. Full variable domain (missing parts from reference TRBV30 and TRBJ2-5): SQTIHQWPATLVQPVGSPLSLECTVEGTSNPNLYWYRQAAGRGLQLLFYSVGIGQISSEVPQNLSASRPQDRQFILSSKKLLLSDSGFYLCAWSRTSIETQYFGPGTRLLVL.

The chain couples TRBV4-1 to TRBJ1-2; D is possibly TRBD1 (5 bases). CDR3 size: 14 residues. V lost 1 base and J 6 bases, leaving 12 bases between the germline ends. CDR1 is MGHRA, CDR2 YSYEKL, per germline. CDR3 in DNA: TGCGCCAGCAGCCAAGTGGGGGGACTGGATGGCTACACCTTC. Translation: CASSQVGGLDGYTF.

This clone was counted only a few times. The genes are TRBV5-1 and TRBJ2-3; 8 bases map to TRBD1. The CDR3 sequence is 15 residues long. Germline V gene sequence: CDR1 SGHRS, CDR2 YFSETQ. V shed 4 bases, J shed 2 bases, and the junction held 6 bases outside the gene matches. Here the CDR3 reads CASSGGTGITDTQYF. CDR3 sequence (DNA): TGCGCCAGCAGCGGCGGGACAGGAATCACAGATACGCAGTATTTT.

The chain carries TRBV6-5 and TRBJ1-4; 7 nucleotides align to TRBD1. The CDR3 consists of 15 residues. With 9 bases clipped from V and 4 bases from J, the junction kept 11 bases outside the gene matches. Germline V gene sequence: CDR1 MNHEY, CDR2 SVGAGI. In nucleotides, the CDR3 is TGTGCCAGTTGGACAGGAAACTTCCGTAATGAAAAACTGTTTTTT. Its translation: CASWTGNFRNEKLFF.

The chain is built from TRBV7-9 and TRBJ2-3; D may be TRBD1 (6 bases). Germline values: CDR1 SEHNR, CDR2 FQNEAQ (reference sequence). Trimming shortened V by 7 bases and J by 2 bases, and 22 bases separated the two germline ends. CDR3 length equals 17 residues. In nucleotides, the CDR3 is TGTGCCAGCATCGGCGTATGGGGGACATCGACCACAGATACGCAGTATTTT. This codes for CASIGVWGTSTTDTQYF.

In DNA form, the CDR3 reads TGTGCCAGCAGTTTAAGGATACAGGCCGCAGAGACCCAGTACTTC. This sequence encodes CASSLRIQAAETQYF. V and J are TRBV28 and TRBJ2-5; tentative D call: TRBD1 (5 bases). The CDR3 extends over 15 amino acids. Germline V lookup: CDR1 MDHEN, CDR2 SYDVKM. The V end lost 2 bases, the J end lost 4 bases, and 14 bases lay between the germline ends.

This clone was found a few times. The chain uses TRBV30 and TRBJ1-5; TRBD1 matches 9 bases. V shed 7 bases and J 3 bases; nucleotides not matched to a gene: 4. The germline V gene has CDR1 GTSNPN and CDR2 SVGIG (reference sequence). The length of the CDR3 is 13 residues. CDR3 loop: CALDRGPNQPQHF. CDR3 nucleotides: TGTGCCTTGGACAGGGGACCCAATCAGCCCCAGCATTTT.

The CDR3 DNA is TGTGCCAGCAGCTCAGATAGCAATCAGCCCCAGCATTTT. Its translation is CASSSDSNQPQHF. V usage is TRBV12-3 or TRBV12-4 and J usage is TRBJ1-5; D gene uncertain. This CDR3 has 13 amino acids. V was cut by 6 bases and J by 0 bases, with 6 bases left in between.

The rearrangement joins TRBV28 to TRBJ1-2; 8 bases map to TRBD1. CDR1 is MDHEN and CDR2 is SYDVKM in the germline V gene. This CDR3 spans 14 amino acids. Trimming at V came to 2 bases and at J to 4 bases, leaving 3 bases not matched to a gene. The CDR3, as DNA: TGTGCCAGCAGTTTAGCCGGGACAGGCTATGGCTACACCTTC. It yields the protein CASSLAGTGYGYTF.

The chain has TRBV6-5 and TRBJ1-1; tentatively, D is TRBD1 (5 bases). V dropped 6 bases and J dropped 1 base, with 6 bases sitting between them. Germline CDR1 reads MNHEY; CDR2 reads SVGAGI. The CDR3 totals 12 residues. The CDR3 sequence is CASRQGNTEAFF. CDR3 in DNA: TGTGCCAGCAGGCAGGGGAACACTGAAGCTTTCTTT.

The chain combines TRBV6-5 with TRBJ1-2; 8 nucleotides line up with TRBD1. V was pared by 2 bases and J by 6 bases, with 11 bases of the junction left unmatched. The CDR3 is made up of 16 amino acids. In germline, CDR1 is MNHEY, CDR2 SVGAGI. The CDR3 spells CASSYGRRTGKDGYTF. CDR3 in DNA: TGTGCCAGCAGTTACGGTAGAAGGACAGGGAAGGATGGCTACACCTTC.

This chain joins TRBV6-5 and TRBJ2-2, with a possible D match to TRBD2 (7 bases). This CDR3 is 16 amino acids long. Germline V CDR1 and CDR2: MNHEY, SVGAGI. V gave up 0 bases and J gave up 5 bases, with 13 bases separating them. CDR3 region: CASSYSKGGGTGELFF. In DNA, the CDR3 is TGTGCCAGCAGTTACTCGAAGGGAGGGGGAACCGGGGAGCTGTTTTTT.

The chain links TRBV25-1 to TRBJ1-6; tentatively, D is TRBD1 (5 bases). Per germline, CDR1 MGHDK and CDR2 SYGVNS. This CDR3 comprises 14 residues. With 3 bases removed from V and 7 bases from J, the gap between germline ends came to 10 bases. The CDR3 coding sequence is TGTGCCAGCAGTGATCAGGGAAAGAATTCACCCCTCCACTTT. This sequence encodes CASSDQGKNSPLHF.

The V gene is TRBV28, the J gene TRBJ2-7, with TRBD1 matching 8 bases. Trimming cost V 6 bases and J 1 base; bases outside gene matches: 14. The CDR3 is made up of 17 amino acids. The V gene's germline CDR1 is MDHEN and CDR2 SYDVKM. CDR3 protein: CASSQRTGSGDSYEQYF. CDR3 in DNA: TGTGCCAGCAGCCAAAGGACAGGGTCGGGTGATTCCTACGAGCAGTACTTC.

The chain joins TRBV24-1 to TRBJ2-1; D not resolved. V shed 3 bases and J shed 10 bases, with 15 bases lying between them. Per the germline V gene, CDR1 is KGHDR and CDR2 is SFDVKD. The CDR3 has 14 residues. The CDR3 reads CATSDPSSVDEQFF. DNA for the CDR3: TGTGCCACCAGTGATCCATCTAGTGTAGACGAGCAGTTCTTC.

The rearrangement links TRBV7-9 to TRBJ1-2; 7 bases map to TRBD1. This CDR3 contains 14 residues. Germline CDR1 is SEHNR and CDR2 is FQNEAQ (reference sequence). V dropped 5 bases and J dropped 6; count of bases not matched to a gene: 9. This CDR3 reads CASSRRQGWDGYTF. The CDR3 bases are TGTGCCAGCAGCCGAAGACAGGGTTGGGATGGCTACACCTTC.

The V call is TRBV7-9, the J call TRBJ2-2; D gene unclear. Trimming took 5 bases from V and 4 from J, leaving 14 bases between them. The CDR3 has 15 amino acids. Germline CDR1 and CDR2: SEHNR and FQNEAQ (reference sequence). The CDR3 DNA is TGTGCCAGCAGCCAAAGAAGCGTAGGCACCGGGGAGCTGTTTTTT. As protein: CASSQRSVGTGELFF. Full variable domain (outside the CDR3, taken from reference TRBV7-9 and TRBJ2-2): DTGVSQNPRHKITKRGQNVTFRCDPISEHNRLYWYRQTLGQGPEFLTYFQNEAQLEKSRLLSDRFSAERPKGSFSTLEIQRTEQGDSAMYLCASSQRSVGTGELFFGEGSRLTVL.

The CDR3 here is CASSRDRERGAFF. CDR3 DNA sequence: TGTGCCAGTAGTCGGGACAGGGAAAGAGGAGCTTTCTTT. This chain joins TRBV19 and TRBJ1-1, with 9 bases aligning to TRBD1. Germline V gene lookup returns CDR1 LNHDA and CDR2 SQIVND (reference sequence). This CDR3 region has 13 residues. Germline trimming cut 5 bases from V and 10 bases from J; bases unmatched to any gene: 8.

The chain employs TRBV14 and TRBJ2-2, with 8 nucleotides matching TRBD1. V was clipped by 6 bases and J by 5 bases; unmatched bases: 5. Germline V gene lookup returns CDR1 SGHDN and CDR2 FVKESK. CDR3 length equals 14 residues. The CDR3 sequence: CASSLNRGTGELFF. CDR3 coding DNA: TGTGCCAGCAGTCTTAACAGGGGGACCGGGGAGCTGTTTTTT.

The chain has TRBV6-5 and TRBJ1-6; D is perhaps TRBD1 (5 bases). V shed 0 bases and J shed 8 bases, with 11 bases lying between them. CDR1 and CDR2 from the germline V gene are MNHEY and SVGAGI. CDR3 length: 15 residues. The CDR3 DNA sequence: TGTGCCAGCAGTTACTCAACAGGCGGGGATTCACCCCTCCACTTT. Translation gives CASSYSTGGDSPLHF.

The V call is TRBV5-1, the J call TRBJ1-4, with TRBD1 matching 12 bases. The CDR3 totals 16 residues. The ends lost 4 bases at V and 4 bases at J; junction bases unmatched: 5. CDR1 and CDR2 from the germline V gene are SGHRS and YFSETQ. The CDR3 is CASSRDRGRGNEKLFF. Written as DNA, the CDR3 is TGCGCCAGCAGCCGGGACAGGGGGCGCGGTAATGAAAAACTGTTTTTT. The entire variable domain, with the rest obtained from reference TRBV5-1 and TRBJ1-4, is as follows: KAGVTQTPRYLIKTRGQQVTLSCSPISGHRSVSWYQQTPGQGLQFLFEYFSETQRNKGNFPGRFSGRQFSNSRSEMNVSTLELGDSALYLCASSRDRGRGNEKLFFGSGTQLSVL.

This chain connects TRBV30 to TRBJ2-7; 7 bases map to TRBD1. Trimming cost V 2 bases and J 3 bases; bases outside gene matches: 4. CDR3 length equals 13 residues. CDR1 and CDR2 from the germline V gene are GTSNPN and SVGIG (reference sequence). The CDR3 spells CAWSQGGSYEQYF. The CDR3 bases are TGTGCCTGGAGTCAAGGGGGCAGCTACGAGCAGTACTTC. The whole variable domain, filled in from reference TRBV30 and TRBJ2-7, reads SQTIHQWPATLVQPVGSPLSLECTVEGTSNPNLYWYRQAAGRGLQLLFYSVGIGQISSEVPQNLSASRPQDRQFILSSKKLLLSDSGFYLCAWSQGGSYEQYFGPGTRLTVT.

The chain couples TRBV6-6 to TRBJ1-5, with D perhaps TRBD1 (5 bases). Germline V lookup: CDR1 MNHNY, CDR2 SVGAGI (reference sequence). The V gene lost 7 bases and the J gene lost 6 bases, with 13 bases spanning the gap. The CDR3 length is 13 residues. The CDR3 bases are TGTGCCAGCACAACCCGGGGGGGTCAGCCCCAGCATTTT. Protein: CASTTRGGQPQHF.

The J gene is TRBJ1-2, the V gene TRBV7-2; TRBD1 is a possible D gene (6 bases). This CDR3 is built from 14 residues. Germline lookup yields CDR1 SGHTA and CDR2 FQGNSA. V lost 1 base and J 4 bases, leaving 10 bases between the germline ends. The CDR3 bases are TGTGCCAGCAGCTTAGGTGGCAGGGGCTATGGCTACACCTTC. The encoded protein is CASSLGGRGYGYTF.

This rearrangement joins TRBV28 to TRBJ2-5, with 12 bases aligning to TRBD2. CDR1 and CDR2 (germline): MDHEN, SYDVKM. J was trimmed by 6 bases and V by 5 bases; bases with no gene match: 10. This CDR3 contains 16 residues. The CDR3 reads CASSPLTSGSWKTQYF. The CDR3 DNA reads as TGTGCCAGCAGTCCCCTGACTAGCGGGAGTTGGAAGACCCAGTACTTC.